These 28 T cell receptor beta chains were sequenced from one sample in a study of cytomegalovirus exposure and HLA in healthy donors. The PCR contained 60 Vbeta and 13 Jbeta primers. TCRdb's copy holds only in-frame clones and misses some; the assay was immunoSEQ multiplex PCR. Of 250,000 or so clones listed, about 81% are singletons. Sequenced sample: PBMCs. The source is a woman in her sixties or seventies in good health and CMV-seropositive.

This chain joins TRBV27 and TRBJ2-1, with 10 bases identical to TRBD1. J gave up 4 bases and V 3 bases, and 3 bases lay outside the gene matches. CDR1 is MNHEY and CDR2 is SMNVEV in the germline V gene (reference sequence). The CDR3 loop spans 15 amino acids. The DNA for the CDR3 is TGTGCCAGCAGTTTGGACAGGGGGGAGTACAATGAGCAGTTCTTC. Translated: CASSLDRGEYNEQFF.

The chain employs TRBV30 and TRBJ1-1, with unresolved D. The CDR3 runs to 14 residues. The germline V and J ends were trimmed by 2 bases and 3 bases, with 13 bases remaining between them. Germline V gene sequence: CDR1 GTSNPN, CDR2 SVGIG (reference sequence). CDR3 DNA sequence: TGTGCCTGGAGTTACCGCTTGGCAGACACTGAAGCTTTCTTT. Protein: CAWSYRLADTEAFF.

The rearrangement joins TRBV5-1 to TRBJ2-1; 9 bases agree with TRBD1. The CDR3 consists of 16 residues. From germline, CDR1 is SGHRS and CDR2 YFSETQ. V gave up 4 bases and J gave up 5 bases; unmatched junction bases: 10. The CDR3 DNA reads as TGCGCCAGCAGCCTACTCCCGGGACAGGGTAACAATGAGCAGTTCTTC. Protein: CASSLLPGQGNNEQFF. Full variable domain (outside the CDR3, taken from reference TRBV5-1 and TRBJ2-1): KAGVTQTPRYLIKTRGQQVTLSCSPISGHRSVSWYQQTPGQGLQFLFEYFSETQRNKGNFPGRFSGRQFSNSRSEMNVSTLELGDSALYLCASSLLPGQGNNEQFFGPGTRLTVL.

The chain couples TRBV9 to TRBJ1-1; possible D gene TRBD1, 5 bases. Trimming pared 4 bases from V and 0 bases from J, leaving 16 bases between. The CDR3 length is 16 residues. Germline lookup yields CDR1 SGDLS and CDR2 YYNGEE. The CDR3 DNA sequence: TGTGCCAGCAGCCCTCGGGGGGGAATAATGAACACTGAAGCTTTCTTT. Amino acid sequence: CASSPRGGIMNTEAFF.

This CDR3 is CASSLQENTEAFF. The CDR3 coding sequence is TGTGCCAGCAGTTTACAGGAGAACACTGAAGCTTTCTTT. This chain links TRBV6-6 with TRBJ1-1, with D perhaps TRBD1 (5 bases). The CDR3 sequence is 13 residues long. The V end lost 4 bases, the J end lost 1 base, and 7 bases lay between the germline ends. Germline V gene lookup returns CDR1 MNHNY and CDR2 SVGAGI (reference sequence).

This chain connects TRBV5-5 to TRBJ1-2, with D perhaps matching TRBD1 (5 bases). This CDR3 is built from 15 residues. V dropped 5 bases and J dropped 3 bases, with 17 bases sitting between them. CDR1 is SGHKS and CDR2 is YYEKEE in the germline V gene (reference sequence). The CDR3 protein is CASRITLTDDYGYTF. CDR3 DNA: TGTGCCAGCAGGATAACACTGACAGACGACTATGGCTACACCTTC.

The chain uses TRBV7-8 and TRBJ2-1; 8 bases are shared with TRBD2. V shed 5 bases and J 12 bases; nucleotides not matched to a gene: 6. Germline CDR1 is SGHVS and CDR2 is FQNEAQ. The CDR3 spans 12 residues. The CDR3 protein is CASSPQAGGQFF. The CDR3 region has the DNA TGTGCCAGCAGCCCCCAGGCGGGAGGGCAGTTCTTC.

The V gene is TRBV14, the J gene TRBJ1-1; D is uncertain. Germline lookup yields CDR1 SGHDN and CDR2 FVKESK. The CDR3 runs to 16 residues. Trimming removed 1 base at V and 0 bases at J, with 12 bases between. The CDR3 loop is CASSQGGLGLNTEAFF. The CDR3, as DNA: TGTGCCAGCAGCCAAGGCGGTCTTGGCTTGAACACTGAAGCTTTCTTT.

The chain uses TRBV5-4 and TRBJ1-1; TRBD1 aligns across 8 bases. V shed 3 bases and J 6 bases; nucleotides not matched to a gene: 4. The CDR3 totals 13 residues. Germline V gene sequence: CDR1 SGHNT, CDR2 YYREEE (reference sequence). CDR3 amino acids: CASSSGQGSEAFF. The CDR3 DNA sequence: TGTGCCAGCAGCTCCGGACAGGGCTCTGAAGCTTTCTTT. Supplemented by reference TRBV5-4 and TRBJ1-1, the full variable domain reads ETGVTQSPTHLIKTRGQQVTLRCSSQSGHNTVSWYQQALGQGPQFIFQYYREEENGRGNFPPRFSGLQFPNYSSELNVNALELDDSALYLCASSSGQGSEAFFGQGTRLTVV.

The CDR3 spells CASSQQGYEQYF. The CDR3 nucleotides read TGTGCCAGCAGTCAACAGGGGTACGAGCAGTACTTC. The V gene is TRBV6-5, the J gene TRBJ2-7; 7 bases match TRBD1. V lost 5 bases to trimming and J lost 4 bases; unmatched junction nucleotides: 2. This CDR3 contains 12 residues. Germline V gene lookup returns CDR1 MNHEY and CDR2 SVGAGI.

The DNA for the CDR3 is TGTGCCAGTAGTGGTGGGACTGCCCGAGGAAACACCATATATTTT. It translates to CASSGGTARGNTIYF. J is TRBJ1-3 and V is TRBV19; D perhaps matches TRBD1 (5 bases). V was trimmed by 5 bases and J by 4 bases, leaving 15 bases between them. This CDR3 has 15 residues. CDR1 and CDR2 from the germline V gene are LNHDA and SQIVND (reference sequence).

This clone was seen a single time. This chain connects TRBV28 to TRBJ1-4; 7 bases agree with TRBD1. Germline-derived CDR1 and CDR2 are MDHEN and SYDVKM. J was trimmed by 7 bases and V by 6 bases; bases with no gene match: 11. The CDR3 covers 15 residues. In nucleotides, the CDR3 is TGTGCCAGCAGCCCGAGACAGGGCTCAGTTGAAAAACTGTTTTTT. It yields the protein CASSPRQGSVEKLFF.

The genes are TRBV4-1 and TRBJ2-3; 7 bases align to TRBD2. The junction had 5 bases not matched to a gene; V was cut back by 4 bases and J by 1 base. The CDR3 runs 15 residues. Germline lookup yields CDR1 MGHRA and CDR2 YSYEKL. CDR3 in DNA: TGCGCCAGCAGCCGGGAGGGCAGGCGCACAGATACGCAGTATTTT. It encodes CASSREGRRTDTQYF.

The chain employs TRBV7-9 and TRBJ2-7; a weak D match, TRBD2 (5 bases). From germline, CDR1 is SEHNR and CDR2 FQNEAQ (reference sequence). The CDR3 covers 13 residues. V lost 7 bases, J lost 3 bases, and 13 bases lay in between. This CDR3 reads CASTKSRDYEQYF. CDR3 nucleotide sequence: TGTGCCAGCACAAAGTCACGGGACTACGAGCAGTACTTC.

The V gene is TRBV7-8, the J gene TRBJ1-1; no clear D gene. V lost 1 base and J lost 1, with 13 bases in between. The CDR3 is made up of 16 amino acids. Germline V CDR1 and CDR2: SGHVS, FQNEAQ. The chain's CDR3 is CASSLGAGVGNTEAFF. For the CDR3, the DNA is TGTGCCAGCAGCTTAGGGGCCGGGGTCGGGAACACTGAAGCTTTCTTT.

Of note for this clone: With a far larger clone one base away, a read error is the likely cause. This sample includes further DNA sequences coding for the same CDR3. The chain joins TRBV4-1 to TRBJ2-5, with 11 bases lining up with TRBD2. There are 16 residues in the CDR3. Germline V gives CDR1 MGHRA, CDR2 YSYEKL. CDR3 sequence (DNA): TGTGCCAGCAGCCCCCGGACTAGCGGGTTCCAAGAGACCCAGTACTTC. This encodes CASSPRTSGFQETQYF.

The count of this clone is one. The CDR3 DNA sequence: TGTGCCAGCATTCGGACAGGATCCTACGAGCAGTACTTC. It codes for CASIRTGSYEQYF. V is TRBV2 and J is TRBJ2-7; 7 bases fit TRBD1. Germline V gene sequence: CDR1 SNHLY, CDR2 FYNNEI. The CDR3 extends over 13 amino acids. V shed 7 bases, J shed 1 base, and the junction held 4 bases outside the gene matches. The full variable domain, with the rest looked up from reference TRBV2 and TRBJ2-7, is EPEVTQTPSHQVTQMGQEVILRCVPISNHLYFYWYRQILGQKVEFLVSFYNNEISEKSEIFDDQFSVERPDGSNFTLKIRSTKLEDSAMYFCASIRTGSYEQYFGPGTRLTVT.

This sequence joins TRBV7-9 and TRBJ2-2; a possible D gene is TRBD1 (6 bases). Looked up from germline, CDR1 is SEHNR and CDR2 is FQNEAQ (reference sequence). This CDR3 contains 13 residues. Between the trimmed V and J ends, which lost 2 bases and 6 bases, there was a span of 7 bases. The DNA of the CDR3 is TGTGCCAGCAGCTTAAAGGGGGCCGGGGAGCTGTTTTTT. It codes for CASSLKGAGELFF.

This clone occurred once. The identical CDR3 is also encoded by other nucleotide sequences in the sample. The chain links TRBV9 to TRBJ1-2, with D perhaps TRBD1 (6 bases). The germline gives CDR1 SGDLS, CDR2 YYNGEE. The CDR3 extends over 14 amino acids. Trimming removed 0 bases at V and 3 bases at J, with 9 bases between. CDR3 sequence (DNA): TGTGCCAGCAGCGTAGGGGGGGGCGACTATGGCTACACCTTC. Translating it yields CASSVGGGDYGYTF.

V is TRBV5-4 and J is TRBJ1-2; D is unresolved. V lost 0 bases, J lost 6 bases, and 6 bases lay in between. The germline V gene encodes CDR1 SGHNT and CDR2 YYREEE (reference sequence). The CDR3 has 12 amino acids. In nucleotides, the CDR3 is TGTGCCAGCAGCTTGGACACCCATGGCTACACCTTC. It codes for CASSLDTHGYTF.

This clone was observed once. This chain uses TRBV29-1 with TRBJ1-1; D not certain. Germline assignment: CDR1 SQVTM and CDR2 ANQGSEA. This CDR3 is built from 13 residues. Deletions cut 3 bases from V and 0 bases from J, with 8 bases between. This CDR3 reads CSVERHLNTEAFF. In nucleotides, the CDR3 is TGCAGCGTTGAGCGACACCTGAACACTGAAGCTTTCTTT.

The genes are TRBV28 and TRBJ2-1, with unresolved D. V gave up 3 bases and J gave up 0 bases, with 6 bases separating them. CDR3 length equals 14 residues. Germline V CDR1 and CDR2: MDHEN, SYDVKM. The CDR3 DNA follows: TGTGCCAGCAGTTTCTCTAGCTCCTACAATGAGCAGTTCTTC. Translated, it gives CASSFSSSYNEQFF.

This rearrangement joins TRBV27 to TRBJ2-7; 10 bases line up with TRBD2. CDR1 and CDR2 (germline): MNHEY, SMNVEV (reference sequence). With 6 bases clipped from V and 3 bases from J, the junction kept 2 bases outside the gene matches. There are 13 residues in the CDR3. The CDR3 reads CASRRTSGYEQYF. In nucleotides, the CDR3 is TGTGCCAGCAGAAGGACTAGCGGCTACGAGCAGTACTTC.

V and J are TRBV5-6 and TRBJ2-5; possible D gene TRBD1, 6 bases. V was trimmed by 2 bases and J by 11 bases, leaving 19 bases between them. This CDR3 is 14 amino acids long. Germline loops: CDR1 SGHDT, CDR2 YYEEEE. The CDR3 DNA reads as TGTGCCAGCAGCTTAGAGACAGGTGGCTCTGGGCAGTACTTC. It yields the protein CASSLETGGSGQYF.

The V call is TRBV6-5, the J call TRBJ1-2, with 9 bases lining up with TRBD1. The CDR3 is 14 residues long. The germline gives CDR1 MNHEY, CDR2 SVGAGI. V gave up 5 bases and J gave up 4 bases; unmatched junction bases: 5. The CDR3 nucleotides are TGTGCCAGCAGTCCCGGGACAGGGACCTATGGCTACACCTTC. Translating it yields CASSPGTGTYGYTF.

Only one count was recorded for this clone. V usage is TRBV4-1 and J usage is TRBJ2-2; 11 bases line up with TRBD2. CDR3 length equals 16 residues. Unmatched junction bases numbered 9, after V lost 6 bases and J lost 6 bases. CDR1 is MGHRA and CDR2 is YSYEKL in the germline V gene. The CDR3, as DNA: TGCGCCAGCAGTCCCGTCACTAGCGGGAGCTCCGGGGAGCTGTTTTTT. It specifies CASSPVTSGSSGELFF.

The V and J genes are TRBV4-1 and TRBJ2-3; TRBD2 agrees at 9 bases. CDR3 length: 16 amino acids. Trimming took 1 base from V and 5 from J; bases not matched to a gene: 7. CDR1 MGHRA and CDR2 YSYEKL come from the germline V gene. The CDR3 here is CASSQGSSGVVDTQYF. The CDR3 DNA reads as TGCGCCAGCAGCCAAGGTTCTAGCGGGGTGGTAGATACGCAGTATTTT.

The chain carries TRBV4-1 and TRBJ1-2; a weak D match, TRBD1 (5 bases). Per germline, CDR1 MGHRA and CDR2 YSYEKL. The CDR3 is made up of 14 amino acids. The V end lost 3 bases, the J end lost 4 bases, and 12 bases lay between the germline ends. CDR3 sequence: CASSQSQGLYGYTF. The DNA of the CDR3 is TGCGCCAGCAGCCAGAGCCAGGGCCTCTATGGCTACACCTTC.